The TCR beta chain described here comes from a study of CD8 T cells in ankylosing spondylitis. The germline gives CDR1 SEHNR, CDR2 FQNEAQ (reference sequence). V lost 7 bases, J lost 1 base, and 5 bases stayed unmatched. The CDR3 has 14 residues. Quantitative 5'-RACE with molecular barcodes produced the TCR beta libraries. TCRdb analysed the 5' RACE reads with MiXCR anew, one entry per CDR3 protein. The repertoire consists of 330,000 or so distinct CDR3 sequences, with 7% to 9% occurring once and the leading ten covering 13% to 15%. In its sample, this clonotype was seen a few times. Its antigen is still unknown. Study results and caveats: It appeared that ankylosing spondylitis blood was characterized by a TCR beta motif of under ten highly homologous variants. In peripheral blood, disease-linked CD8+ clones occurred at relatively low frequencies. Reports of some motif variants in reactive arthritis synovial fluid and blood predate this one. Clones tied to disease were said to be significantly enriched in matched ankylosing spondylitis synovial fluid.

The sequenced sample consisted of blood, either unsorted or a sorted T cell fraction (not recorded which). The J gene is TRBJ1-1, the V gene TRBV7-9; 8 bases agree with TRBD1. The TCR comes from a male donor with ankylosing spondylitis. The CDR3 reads CASILGQGNTEAFF. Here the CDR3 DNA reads TGTGCCAGCATCCTCGGACAGGGGAACACTGAAGCTTTCTTT.